Presented here are 27 T cell receptor beta chains from one specimen sequenced in a study of T cells in tumors after PD-1 blockade (dated by TCRdb to between 2019 and 2020). The library was prepared using the immunoSEQ multiplex PCR assay. The clones in this table, taken by TCRdb from immuneACCESS, are in-frame only. Not every clone is retained; where verified, under half of the shortfall comes from an unresolved V gene, and the cause of the rest is unknown. The sample data list some 66,000 clones, and under 80% of these were observed just once. About 4.5% of the sample is in the top ten clones. This specimen's time point label, per the study, means: after anti-PD-1 therapy. The sample in question was PBMCs, obtained after anti-PD-1 treatment. Every receptor here comes from a human donor with basal cell carcinoma.

This chain links TRBV4-2 with TRBJ2-1, with TRBD2 identical over 8 bases. The CDR3 totals 16 residues. With V trimmed by 1 base and J by 9 bases, 11 bases remained unmatched. Germline loops: CDR1 LGHNA, CDR2 YNFKEQ. The CDR3 DNA follows: TGTGCCAGCAGCCAAGCTTTCTCCGGGGGGGCCGGTGAGCAGTTCTTC. Translating it yields CASSQAFSGGAGEQFF.

This clone was detected a few times. The V gene is TRBV27, the J gene TRBJ2-7; possibly TRBD2 for D (6 bases). The CDR3 covers 15 residues. Per the germline V gene, CDR1 is MNHEY and CDR2 is SMNVEV (reference sequence). V shed 7 bases and J shed 2 bases, with 18 bases lying between them. CDR3 nucleotide sequence: TGTGCCAGCACCTCCTTGACTAGAGGGGCCTACGAGCAGTACTTC. It specifies CASTSLTRGAYEQYF.

This chain connects TRBV9 to TRBJ2-3, with D unclear. The CDR3 has 14 residues. The germline V gene encodes CDR1 SGDLS and CDR2 YYNGEE. With 0 bases removed from V and 0 bases from J, the gap between germline ends came to 5 bases. CDR3 nucleotides: TGTGCCAGCAGCGTAGCTGGTAGCACAGATACGCAGTATTTT. Translating it yields CASSVAGSTDTQYF.

V is TRBV4-2 and J is TRBJ1-4; TRBD1 might be the D (6 bases). From germline, CDR1 is LGHNA and CDR2 YNFKEQ. V shed 8 bases and J shed 5 bases, with 15 bases lying between them. This CDR3 contains 14 residues. CDR3: CASGRGTSNEKLFF. The CDR3, as DNA: TGTGCCAGCGGAAGGGGGACCTCAAATGAAAAACTGTTTTTT.

The chain uses TRBV19 and TRBJ1-1; D remains unclear. V was shortened by 3 bases and J by 3 bases, with 8 bases between the two germline ends. CDR1 and CDR2 from the germline V gene are LNHDA and SQIVND (reference sequence). CDR3 size: 13 residues. CDR3 in amino acids: CASSIMQDTEAFF. CDR3 sequence (DNA): TGTGCCAGTAGTATCATGCAGGACACTGAAGCTTTCTTT.

CDR3 region: CASSEGQGAGTEAFF. The CDR3 DNA sequence: TGTGCCAGCAGTGAAGGACAGGGAGCGGGCACTGAAGCTTTCTTT. The chain links TRBV2 to TRBJ1-1, with TRBD1 matching over 7 bases. V trimming: 1 base; J trimming: 4 bases; junction bases outside the gene matches: 6. Germline CDR1 SNHLY, CDR2 FYNNEI. This CDR3 is built from 15 residues.

The chain has TRBV7-9 and TRBJ1-1; 8 positions match TRBD1. The V gene end was trimmed by 6 bases and the J gene end by 1 base; junction bases not matched to a gene: 10. This CDR3 spans 16 amino acids. The germline V gene encodes CDR1 SEHNR and CDR2 FQNEAQ (reference sequence). CDR3 bases: TGTGCCAGCAGACGCGGACAGGGCGGGGGGAACACTGAAGCTTTCTTT. Translating it yields CASRRGQGGGNTEAFF.

This chain links TRBV18 with TRBJ2-3; perhaps TRBD2 as D (6 bases). The germline V gene encodes CDR1 KGHSH and CDR2 LQKENI. The CDR3 totals 13 residues. The ends were cut back, 6 bases at V and 2 bases at J, with 9 bases in the middle. CDR3 nucleotides: TGTGCCAGCTCGGGGGAGGCCACAGATACGCAGTATTTT. This translates into CASSGEATDTQYF.

About this clone: One end of the junction is discordant with germline, which a read error may explain. The rearrangement uses TRBV7-6 and TRBJ2-7; the D is unclear. Germline V CDR1 and CDR2: SGHVS, FNYEAQ. The CDR3 is 13 residues long. CDR3 in amino acids: CASGLDGSYEQYF. Written as DNA, the CDR3 is TGTGCCAGCGGCTTAGACGGATCCTACGAGCAGTACTTC.

The chain carries TRBV3-1 (or the pseudogene TRBV3-2) and TRBJ2-2; D is ambiguous. The CDR3 has 13 residues. V dropped 6 bases and J dropped 6 bases, with 11 bases sitting between them. Per the germline V gene, CDR1 is LGHDT and CDR2 is YNNKEL (reference sequence). The CDR3 loop is CASSFDESGELFF. The CDR3 region has the DNA TGTGCCAGCAGTTTCGACGAATCCGGGGAGCTGTTTTTT.

The CDR3 DNA is TGTGCCAGCAGTCCATTCCTAGTTCACACAGATACGCAGTATTTT. Residues: CASSPFLVHTDTQYF. The gene calls are TRBV6-2 or TRBV6-3 and TRBJ2-3, with D hard to call. V was cut by 5 bases and J by 2 bases, with 14 bases left in between. Germline CDR1 is MNHEY and CDR2 is SVGEGT. The CDR3 has 15 residues.

V usage is TRBV7-8 and J usage is TRBJ2-5; possibly TRBD1 or TRBD2 for D (5 bases each). Between the trimmed V and J ends, which lost 5 bases and 3 bases, there was a span of 13 bases. Looked up from germline, CDR1 is SGHVS and CDR2 is FQNEAQ. The CDR3 sequence is 14 residues long. This chain's CDR3 is CASSVIGAEETQYF. CDR3 sequence (DNA): TGTGCCAGCAGCGTCATCGGGGCAGAAGAGACCCAGTACTTC.

Only a few counts were recorded for this clone. This sequence joins TRBV7-9 and TRBJ2-1; 11 bases are a match to TRBD2. The CDR3 is 14 residues long. Germline V gene lookup returns CDR1 SEHNR and CDR2 FQNEAQ (reference sequence). The V gene end was trimmed by 2 bases and the J gene end by 7 bases; junction bases not matched to a gene: 1. The CDR3 DNA sequence: TGTGCCAGCAGCTTAACTAGCGGGGGTAATGAGCAGTTCTTC. It is translated as CASSLTSGGNEQFF.

The chain is built from TRBV9 and TRBJ1-3, with D perhaps matching TRBD1 (5 bases). The CDR3 runs 17 residues. Germline V gives CDR1 SGDLS, CDR2 YYNGEE. V was cut by 0 bases and J by 0 bases, with 13 bases left in between. In DNA, the CDR3 is TGTGCCAGCAGCGTAGCTACTGGGGGGAACTCTGGAAACACCATATATTTT. It codes for CASSVATGGNSGNTIYF.

In the case of this clone: The junction differs from germline at one of its ends, possibly a read error. The genes are TRBV18 and TRBJ2-2, with TRBD2 identical over 10 bases. This CDR3 contains 18 residues. Germline CDR1 is KGHSH and CDR2 is LQKENI. The CDR3 loop is CASSPPAAGGRLTGELFF. The CDR3, as DNA: TGTGCCAGCTCTCCACCGGCAGCGGGGGGGCGTCTCACCGGGGAGCTGTTTTTT.

The chain couples TRBV5-6 to TRBJ2-6; TRBD2 is a possible D gene (6 bases). Germline V gives CDR1 SGHDT, CDR2 YYEEEE. The CDR3 contains 18 residues. Trimming took off 7 bases at V and 0 bases at J, with 20 bases between the two ends. The DNA of the CDR3 is TGTGCCAGCCGCCTCGAGGGACTTACACCCTCTGGGGCCAACGTCCTGACTTTC. Translating gives CASRLEGLTPSGANVLTF.

This sequence joins TRBV5-1 and TRBJ2-5, with D possibly matching TRBD2 (6 bases). Germline V lookup: CDR1 SGHRS, CDR2 YFSETQ. Trimming took off 0 bases at V and 2 bases at J, with 8 bases between the two ends. The CDR3 loop spans 14 amino acids. The CDR3 loop reads CASSLARGQETQYF. The CDR3, as DNA: TGCGCCAGCAGCTTGGCCCGGGGGCAAGAGACCCAGTACTTC.

The CDR3 nucleotides are TGTGCCAGCAGTCCACAGAGTGCAGCGAACACCGGGGAGCTGTTTTTT. Translation gives CASSPQSAANTGELFF. The gene calls are TRBV28 and TRBJ2-2; D gene unclear. The V end was cut by 5 bases, the J end by 0 bases, with 13 bases between. CDR1 and CDR2 (germline): MDHEN, SYDVKM. The CDR3 consists of 16 residues.

CDR3 in DNA: TGTGCCAGTAGTATTACAGGGTCCGACGAGCAGTACTTC. Protein product: CASSITGSDEQYF. The chain combines TRBV19 with TRBJ2-7; possible D gene TRBD1, 6 bases. Trimming removed 3 bases at V and 5 bases at J, with 11 bases between. The CDR3 covers 13 residues. Germline V CDR1 and CDR2: LNHDA, SQIVND (reference sequence). Full variable domain (outside the CDR3, taken from reference TRBV19 and TRBJ2-7): DGGITQSPKYLFRKEGQNVTLSCEQNLNHDAMYWYRQDPGQGLRLIYYSQIVNDFQKGDIAEGYSVSREKKESFPLTVTSAQKNPTAFYLCASSITGSDEQYFGPGTRLTVT.

This chain uses TRBV2 with TRBJ1-5; D remains ambiguous. The V gene's germline CDR1 is SNHLY and CDR2 FYNNEI. This CDR3 contains 13 residues. The V and J ends lost 4 bases and 3 bases respectively, with 7 bases between them. The CDR3 sequence: CASSVGLNQPQHF. CDR3 nucleotide sequence: TGTGCCAGCAGTGTGGGCCTCAATCAGCCCCAGCATTTT.

This chain joins TRBV6-4 and TRBJ2-2; D call uncertain. V was pared by 2 bases and J by 5 bases, with 6 bases between. The CDR3 is 13 residues long. The germline V gene encodes CDR1 MRHNA and CDR2 SNTAGT. DNA for the CDR3: TGTGCCAGCAGTGACAAGTTTACCGGGGAGCTGTTTTTT. As protein: CASSDKFTGELFF.

This clone was recorded a few times. In nucleotides, the CDR3 is TGTGCCAGCAGCCCCCGGGGGTGGTCCCCAGGGGAGACCCAGTACTTC. This sequence encodes CASSPRGWSPGETQYF. This rearrangement joins TRBV7-6 to TRBJ2-5, with a possible D match to TRBD2 (6 bases). This CDR3 is 16 amino acids long. V was shortened by 5 bases and J by 5 bases, with 21 bases between the two germline ends. Looked up from germline, CDR1 is SGHVS and CDR2 is FNYEAQ. Together with reference TRBV7-6 and TRBJ2-5, the CDR3 gives the full variable domain: GAGVSQSPRYKVTKRGQDVALRCDPISGHVSLYWYRQALGQGPEFLTYFNYEAQQDKSGLPNDRFSAERPEGSISTLTIQRTEQRDSAMYRCASSPRGWSPGETQYFGPGTRLLVL.

This clone was detected a few times. The chain couples TRBV7-2 to TRBJ2-7; D is unresolved. The CDR3 consists of 14 residues. V dropped 2 bases and J dropped 3 bases, with 11 bases sitting between them. CDR1 is SGHTA, CDR2 FQGNSA, per germline. The CDR3 loop is CASSLQFPLYEQYF. DNA of the CDR3: TGTGCCAGCAGCTTACAGTTCCCCCTCTACGAGCAGTACTTC.

The genes are TRBV20-1 and TRBJ2-5, with 8 nucleotides matching TRBD1. This CDR3 has 14 residues. Trimming took 3 bases from V and 2 from J; bases not matched to a gene: 5. The V gene's germline CDR1 is DFQATT and CDR2 SNEGSKA (reference sequence). The CDR3 nucleotides are TGCAGTGCTAGTCCAGGGGGCGGTCAAGAGACCCAGTACTTC. Its protein product is CSASPGGGQETQYF.

This clone has just a few counts. This CDR3 reads CASSPGIPPLHF. CDR3 coding DNA: TGTGCCAGCAGCCCTGGTATTCCGCCCCTCCACTTT. The V call is TRBV7-8, the J call TRBJ1-6; D not resolved. Trimming took off 5 bases at V and 13 bases at J, with 12 bases between the two ends. This CDR3 has 12 residues. Per the germline V gene, CDR1 is SGHVS and CDR2 is FQNEAQ.

This clone occurred a few times. The chain joins TRBV5-1 to TRBJ1-4, with D hard to call. Germline CDR1 reads SGHRS; CDR2 reads YFSETQ. The V gene lost 3 bases and the J gene lost 4 bases, with 10 bases spanning the gap. The CDR3 covers 14 residues. CDR3 in DNA: TGCGCCAGCAGCTCCCGGGTTGGTAATGAAAAACTGTTTTTT. This translates into CASSSRVGNEKLFF.

This clone was picked up one time. The chain couples TRBV9 to TRBJ2-3, with 8 bases identical to TRBD1. The length of the CDR3 is 16 residues. The junction had 13 bases not matched to a gene; V was cut back by 3 bases and J by 7 bases. Germline V gene sequence: CDR1 SGDLS, CDR2 YYNGEE. The CDR3 region is CASSGGTGAMINTQYF. The DNA for the CDR3 is TGTGCCAGCAGCGGGGGGACAGGCGCTATGATAAATACGCAGTATTTT.